These 27 T cell receptor beta chains share one sample of origin, sequenced in a study of follicular helper T cells after annual influenza vaccination. Measured with immunoSEQ multiplex PCR; TCRdb has only the in-frame clones, and not every one. This table holds around 5,600 clones, about 84% found once. Documented time point: 2015-2016 season, pre-vaccination. The sequenced sample was CXCR5- memory CD4+ T cells sorted from blood, obtained on the day of influenza vaccination. These receptors originate from an adult who received the influenza vaccine.

There are a few counts of this clone. The chain has TRBV5-5 and TRBJ1-2; 9 nucleotides line up with TRBD1. In germline, CDR1 is SGHKS, CDR2 YYEKEE (reference sequence). Losses at the gene ends were 2 bases for V and 4 bases for J; bases not matched to a gene: 6. This CDR3 has 15 residues. The CDR3 sequence: CASSFPGQGAYGYTF. DNA for the CDR3: TGTGCCAGCAGCTTCCCGGGACAGGGAGCCTATGGCTACACCTTC.

The rearrangement links TRBV9 to TRBJ1-1; maybe TRBD1 (5 bases). The CDR3 has 14 residues. The germline gives CDR1 SGDLS, CDR2 YYNGEE. Trimming left V 3 bases short and J 1 base short, with 10 bases between. The DNA of the CDR3 is TGTGCCAGCAGCGCCGCGACAGCGAACACTGAAGCTTTCTTT. Translated: CASSAATANTEAFF.

The V call is TRBV11-2, the J call TRBJ1-5; D remains unclear. V gave up 5 bases and J gave up 2 bases, with 7 bases separating them. The CDR3 spans 13 residues. Germline V gives CDR1 SGHAT, CDR2 FQNNGV. CDR3 coding DNA: TGTGCCAGCAGCCAGGAACGCAATCAGCCCCAGCATTTT. Translating it yields CASSQERNQPQHF.

The chain combines TRBV9 with TRBJ1-2; TRBD1 matches 9 bases. Germline V gene lookup returns CDR1 SGDLS and CDR2 YYNGEE. The CDR3 loop spans 14 amino acids. Losses at the gene ends were 4 bases for V and 4 bases for J; bases not matched to a gene: 5. For the CDR3, the DNA is TGTGCCAGCAGCACTGGACAGGGGCCCTATGGCTACACCTTC. It is translated as CASSTGQGPYGYTF.

The chain couples TRBV10-3 to TRBJ1-1, with D maybe TRBD1 (6 bases). The CDR3 is 16 residues long. In germline, CDR1 is ENHRY, CDR2 SYGVKD. V lost 4 bases and J 1 base, leaving 16 bases between the germline ends. Here the CDR3 reads CAISASSTRGNTEAFF. In DNA form, the CDR3 reads TGTGCCATCAGTGCCTCTTCAACCAGGGGGAACACTGAAGCTTTCTTT.

This rearrangement joins TRBV7-3 to TRBJ2-1; D is ambiguous. This CDR3 has 14 amino acids. Between the trimmed V and J ends, which lost 4 bases and 7 bases, there was a span of 14 bases. CDR1 is SGHTA and CDR2 is FQGTGA in the germline V gene. Here the CDR3 DNA reads TGTGCCAGCAGCTCCGCAAACCAGTTAAATGAGCAGTTCTTC. Translated, it gives CASSSANQLNEQFF.

The chain couples TRBV5-6 to TRBJ1-3; D gene ambiguous. CDR1 and CDR2 from the germline V gene are SGHDT and YYEEEE. The ends were cut back, 3 bases at V and 0 bases at J, with 10 bases in the middle. The CDR3 loop spans 15 amino acids. The CDR3, as DNA: TGTGCCAGCAGCTCAGGACTCTCCTCTGGAAACACCATATATTTT. It is translated as CASSSGLSSGNTIYF.

The rearrangement joins TRBV9 to TRBJ1-2; D ambiguous. Trimming stripped 0 bases from V and 8 bases from J, with 8 bases between. Germline CDR1 and CDR2: SGDLS and YYNGEE. The CDR3 contains 12 residues. CDR3 sequence reads: CASSVESGGYTF. In DNA form, the CDR3 reads TGTGCCAGCAGCGTAGAATCGGGAGGCTACACCTTC. The entire variable domain, with the rest obtained from reference TRBV9 and TRBJ1-2, is as follows: DSGVTQTPKHLITATGQRVTLRCSPRSGDLSVYWYQQSLDQGLQFLIQYYNGEERAKGNILERFSAQQFPDLHSELNLSSLELGDSALYFCASSVESGGYTFGSGTRLTVV.

J is TRBJ1-1 and V is TRBV18; TRBD1 matches 11 bases. CDR3 length: 15 amino acids. The J segment lost 5 bases and the V segment lost 2 bases, leaving 4 bases of the junction unmatched. Germline V lookup: CDR1 KGHSH, CDR2 LQKENI. The CDR3 nucleotides read TGTGCCAGCTCACCAGGACAGGGGGCCTGGACTGAAGCTTTCTTT. This sequence encodes CASSPGQGAWTEAFF. The variable domain in full, completed from reference TRBV18 and TRBJ1-1, reads NAGVMQNPRHLVRRRGQEARLRCSPMKGHSHVYWYRQLPEEGLKFMVYLQKENIIDESGMPKERFSAEFPKEGPSILRIQQVVRGDSAAYFCASSPGQGAWTEAFFGQGTRLTVV.

The chain employs TRBV6-5 and TRBJ2-7; D is uncertain. CDR3 length equals 15 residues. Germline loops: CDR1 MNHEY, CDR2 SVGAGI. V was shortened by 0 bases and J by 2 bases, with 11 bases between the two germline ends. CDR3 coding DNA: TGTGCCAGCAGTTACTCTTGGCAGGCCGCCTACGAGCAGTACTTC. The encoded protein is CASSYSWQAAYEQYF.

V and J are TRBV28 and TRBJ2-7, with no clear D. Germline values: CDR1 MDHEN, CDR2 SYDVKM. The CDR3 totals 13 residues. Trimming pared 7 bases from V and 5 bases from J, leaving 15 bases between. The chain's CDR3 is CASKPSLLDEQYF. CDR3 nucleotide sequence: TGTGCCAGCAAGCCGAGTTTGTTAGACGAGCAGTACTTC.

J is TRBJ2-7 and V is TRBV10-3; 9 bases align to TRBD1. Germline trimming cut 5 bases from V and 5 bases from J; bases unmatched to any gene: 4. The CDR3 is made up of 13 amino acids. Germline V gene sequence: CDR1 ENHRY, CDR2 SYGVKD. CDR3 amino acids: CAISFRTGDEQYF. DNA for the CDR3: TGTGCCATCAGTTTTCGGACAGGGGACGAGCAGTACTTC.

This CDR3 reads CASSKDRSSYNEQFF. For the CDR3, the DNA is TGCGCCAGCAGCAAGGACCGAAGCTCCTACAATGAGCAGTTCTTC. This chain connects TRBV4-1 to TRBJ2-1; D unclear. Germline CDR1 is MGHRA and CDR2 is YSYEKL. Between the trimmed V and J ends, which lost 5 bases and 0 bases, there was a span of 11 bases. The CDR3 has 15 residues.

The V gene is TRBV6-5, the J gene TRBJ1-2; no clear D. The CDR3 spans 13 residues. Trimming removed 4 bases at V and 4 bases at J, with 10 bases between. Germline V gene lookup returns CDR1 MNHEY and CDR2 SVGAGI. CDR3 sequence (DNA): TGTGCCAGCAGTTTAGGCAGCTTCTATGGCTACACCTTC. It encodes CASSLGSFYGYTF.

This rearrangement joins TRBV11-3 to TRBJ2-3; 12 bases map to TRBD2. The CDR3 runs to 16 residues. In germline, CDR1 is SGHNT, CDR2 YENEEA. After removal of 3 bases from V and 2 bases from J, the junction contained 3 bases not matched to a gene. CDR3 coding DNA: TGTGCCAGCAGCTTCGGGACTAGCGGGTCCACAGATACGCAGTATTTT. Its protein is CASSFGTSGSTDTQYF.

The chain links TRBV6-1 to TRBJ2-5; no firm D call. This CDR3 is 13 amino acids long. Germline CDR1 and CDR2: MNHNS and SASEGT. The germline V and J ends were trimmed by 2 bases and 2 bases, with 6 bases remaining between them. CDR3 sequence: CASSEMIQETQYF. The CDR3 nucleotides read TGTGCCAGCAGTGAAATGATACAAGAGACCCAGTACTTC.

The rearrangement joins TRBV4-1 to TRBJ2-7; the D gene could be TRBD1 or TRBD2 (5 bases each). The CDR3 sequence is 15 residues long. Germline V lookup: CDR1 MGHRA, CDR2 YSYEKL. Trimming took off 3 bases at V and 7 bases at J, with 19 bases between the two ends. As DNA, the CDR3 is TGCGCCAGCAGCCACCGGGACGGGTTCCTGAGTGAGCAGTACTTC. Translation: CASSHRDGFLSEQYF.

In the case of this clone: At one boundary the junction diverges from the germline segment, which might be a read error. V gene TRBV6-1 combines with J gene TRBJ2-5; D is ambiguous. Germline V lookup: CDR1 MNHNS, CDR2 SASEGT. The CDR3 length is 13 residues. CDR3 nucleotide sequence: TGTGCCAGCAGTGAAATGATACAAGAGGCCCAGTACTTC. Its translation: CASSEMIQEAQYF.

The chain joins TRBV4-1 to TRBJ2-6; D possibly corresponds to TRBD1 (5 bases). Looked up from germline, CDR1 is MGHRA and CDR2 is YSYEKL. This CDR3 comprises 17 residues. Trimming cost V 0 bases and J 1 base, with 10 bases left between them. The CDR3 sequence: CASSQDFRTSGANVLTF. DNA of the CDR3: TGCGCCAGCAGCCAAGATTTTCGGACATCTGGGGCCAACGTCCTGACTTTC.

This clone was seen just once. The CDR3 is CASGLIAGTDTQYF. DNA for the CDR3: TGTGCCAGCGGACTGATCGCTGGCACAGATACGCAGTATTTT. This chain uses TRBV2 with TRBJ2-3, with a tentative D call TRBD2 (5 bases). Trimming left V 8 bases short and J 1 base short, with 13 bases between. Germline CDR1 reads SNHLY; CDR2 reads FYNNEI. The CDR3 sequence is 14 residues long.

The chain is built from TRBV29-1 and TRBJ1-1; D is ambiguous. Germline CDR1 SQVTM, CDR2 ANQGSEA. The CDR3 loop spans 14 amino acids. V lost 6 bases and J lost 0, with 14 bases in between. CDR3 bases: TGCAGCGTGTCACCCAAGGGAATGAACACTGAAGCTTTCTTT. This translates into CSVSPKGMNTEAFF.

This chain joins TRBV19 and TRBJ1-5; tentative D call: TRBD1 (6 bases). The CDR3 is 14 amino acids. Germline V CDR1 and CDR2: LNHDA, SQIVND (reference sequence). Trimming removed 2 bases at V and 6 bases at J, with 11 bases between. CDR3 sequence: CASSISWGAQPQHF. The CDR3 region has the DNA TGTGCCAGTAGTATAAGTTGGGGGGCTCAGCCCCAGCATTTT.

The V and J genes are TRBV25-1 and TRBJ2-3, with D possibly matching TRBD2 (5 bases). CDR3 length equals 15 residues. The V gene's germline CDR1 is MGHDK and CDR2 SYGVNS. V lost 3 bases and J lost 6, with 16 bases in between. The CDR3 DNA is TGTGCCAGCAGTGATCTCAGGAGGTTGGCGGATACGCAGTATTTT. Residues: CASSDLRRLADTQYF.

This CDR3 is CASSLEPQSPGELFF. CDR3 DNA sequence: TGCGCCAGCAGCTTGGAACCTCAATCACCCGGGGAGCTGTTTTTT. The chain employs TRBV5-1 and TRBJ2-2, with D hard to call. The CDR3 sequence is 15 residues long. The V and J ends lost 0 bases and 6 bases respectively, with 12 bases between them. CDR1 and CDR2 from the germline V gene are SGHRS and YFSETQ.

CDR3 amino acids: CASRERDSQEAFF. The CDR3 DNA follows: TGCGCCAGCCGCGAGCGGGACAGCCAAGAAGCTTTCTTT. The chain joins TRBV5-1 to TRBJ1-1; 7 bases agree with TRBD1. The CDR3 is 13 residues long. With V trimmed by 7 bases and J by 8 bases, 11 bases remained unmatched. Germline assignment: CDR1 SGHRS and CDR2 YFSETQ.

The chain combines TRBV5-8 with TRBJ1-1; D might be TRBD1 (6 bases). This CDR3 contains 15 residues. CDR1 SGHTS and CDR2 YDEGEE come from the germline V gene. Trimming took 0 bases from V and 11 from J, leaving 20 bases between them. The CDR3 here is CASSLAKTGGGVAFF. DNA for the CDR3: TGTGCCAGCAGCTTGGCCAAGACAGGAGGAGGGGTTGCTTTCTTT.

The chain combines TRBV5-1 with TRBJ2-2; TRBD2 might be the D (6 bases). The CDR3 length is 16 residues. Germline values: CDR1 SGHRS, CDR2 YFSETQ. V lost 4 bases and J 0 bases, leaving 13 bases between the germline ends. This chain's CDR3 is CASSVNGGANTGELFF. The CDR3 DNA sequence: TGCGCCAGCAGCGTAAATGGCGGGGCGAACACCGGGGAGCTGTTTTTT. Supplemented by reference TRBV5-1 and TRBJ2-2, the full variable domain reads KAGVTQTPRYLIKTRGQQVTLSCSPISGHRSVSWYQQTPGQGLQFLFEYFSETQRNKGNFPGRFSGRQFSNSRSEMNVSTLELGDSALYLCASSVNGGANTGELFFGEGSRLTVL.